The clone carrying this T cell receptor beta chain was detected only a few times. As handled by the study authors: Estimation of nucleated cell counts was performed using reference gene primer amplification. The repertoire was sequenced with immunoSEQ multiplex PCR; TCRdb's copy has only in-frame clones and lacks some. That table supplies the V and J calls and clone size; D and trimming were determined from the DNA. The sample contains roughly 87,000 clones, around 87% of which appear only once. This specimen comes from a study of blood T cell repertoires in COVID-19. Background on the study: The United States, Italy and Spain were the sources of the acute and convalescent COVID-19 samples. T cells, B-cell-depleted T cells, or PBMCs provided the cDNA or gDNA that served as material.

V lost 5 bases to trimming and J lost 3 bases, with 14 bases between them. The CDR3 contains 15 residues. In germline, CDR1 is LNHDA, CDR2 SQIVND (reference sequence). Sequenced input: peripheral blood. This clonotype was obtained from a man aged 40-55 years with acute or convalescent COVID-19. The genes are TRBV19 and TRBJ1-5, with a tentative D call TRBD1 (6 bases). The CDR3 here is CASSGKTGFNQPQHF. The CDR3, as DNA: TGTGCCAGTAGTGGCAAAACAGGGTTCAATCAGCCCCAGCATTTT.